These 16 T cell receptor beta chains were sequenced from one sample in a study of control samples from healthy donors and cancer patients. Generated by immunoSEQ multiplex PCR, the TCRdb table keeps only in-frame clones and is missing some. The table lists roughly 170,000 clones, about 93% of them singletons. The sequencing sample was made of blood. The origin of the receptors is a man aged 18-30 years in good health.

V usage is TRBV5-1 and J usage is TRBJ1-3; 7 bases line up with TRBD1. This CDR3 spans 15 amino acids. CDR1 SGHRS and CDR2 YFSETQ come from the germline V gene. J lost 3 bases, V lost 0 bases, and 3 bases had no gene match. The CDR3 region has the DNA TGCGCCAGCAGCTTGGAGGGGGCGTATGGAAACACCATATATTTT. It encodes CASSLEGAYGNTIYF.

The chain couples TRBV19 to TRBJ1-4; no reliable D call. V dropped 5 bases and J dropped 3 bases, with 16 bases sitting between them. CDR3 length: 16 residues. CDR1 and CDR2 from the germline V gene are LNHDA and SQIVND (reference sequence). The CDR3 nucleotides are TGTGCCAGTAGTCGGCAGTCTCGTTCTGCTAATGAAAAACTGTTTTTT. This translates into CASSRQSRSANEKLFF.

The chain combines TRBV10-2 with TRBJ2-2; TRBD2 aligns across 8 bases. Germline CDR1 and CDR2: WSHSY and SAAADI. This CDR3 is built from 18 residues. The V and J ends lost 10 bases and 1 base, in that order; junction bases with no gene match: 17. In DNA, the CDR3 is TGCGCCACCCCGATGGGGGAGCGGGGGCGAAAGAACACCGGGGAGCTGTTTTTT. Translating it yields CATPMGERGRKNTGELFF.

This rearrangement joins TRBV7-9 to TRBJ1-2; 7 positions match TRBD1. V lost 7 bases, J lost 1 base, and 6 bases stayed unmatched. The CDR3 is 14 amino acids. The V gene's germline CDR1 is SEHNR and CDR2 FQNEAQ (reference sequence). CDR3 residues: CASISGGNNYGYTF. The CDR3 DNA sequence: TGTGCCAGCATCTCAGGGGGTAATAACTATGGCTACACCTTC.

The chain has TRBV25-1 and TRBJ1-2; possibly TRBD1 for D (6 bases). CDR1 is MGHDK, CDR2 SYGVNS, per germline. This CDR3 comprises 15 residues. With 5 bases removed from V and 0 bases from J, the gap between germline ends came to 13 bases. In nucleotides, the CDR3 is TGTGCCAGCAGTCAAGCAGGGGTCACTAACTATGGCTACACCTTC. Protein: CASSQAGVTNYGYTF.

The sample holds one count of this clone. J is TRBJ1-1 and V is TRBV15, with 7 nucleotides matching TRBD1. Germline loops: CDR1 LNHNV, CDR2 YYDKDF (reference sequence). The CDR3 is 17 amino acids. J gave up 4 bases and V 0 bases, and 11 bases lay outside the gene matches. CDR3 coding DNA: TGTGCCACCAGCAGAGATCAGAACAGGGGATGGGGCACTGAAGCTTTCTTT. Protein product: CATSRDQNRGWGTEAFF.

The chain combines TRBV6-5 with TRBJ1-3; D is undetermined. Germline lookup yields CDR1 MNHEY and CDR2 SVGAGI. Trimming left V 10 bases short and J 0 bases short, with 10 bases between. This CDR3 has 13 amino acids. CDR3 DNA sequence: TGTGCCACCTGGTTCATCTCTGGAAACACCATATATTTT. Translated, it gives CATWFISGNTIYF.

The V and J genes are TRBV9 and TRBJ1-6; 7 bases fit TRBD1. Trimming at V came to 3 bases and at J to 10 bases, leaving 7 bases not matched to a gene. The CDR3 spans 14 residues. Per the germline V gene, CDR1 is SGDLS and CDR2 is YYNGEE. The CDR3 DNA is TGTGCCAGCAGCGAGGGGCCAGGGGGATCACCCCTCCACTTT. This sequence encodes CASSEGPGGSPLHF.

Only a few counts were recorded for this clone. The chain combines TRBV18 with TRBJ2-3, with 10 bases that match TRBD1. The CDR3 has 15 amino acids. The V gene end was trimmed by 8 bases and the J gene end by 2 bases; junction bases not matched to a gene: 7. The germline CDR1 and CDR2 sequences are KGHSH and LQKENI. The CDR3 nucleotides read TGTGCCAGCCATGGACAGGGGGTATACACAGATACGCAGTATTTT. Translating it yields CASHGQGVYTDTQYF.

The CDR3 DNA reads as TGTGCCAGCAGTGAAACTTACGGGACAGGGGGCGCACAGTACTTC. It yields the protein CASSETYGTGGAQYF. This rearrangement joins TRBV6-1 to TRBJ2-4, with 12 bases that match TRBD1. The CDR3 loop spans 15 amino acids. CDR1 MNHNS and CDR2 SASEGT come from the germline V gene. V was pared by 2 bases and J by 13 bases, with 9 bases of the junction left unmatched.

The V gene is TRBV7-2, the J gene TRBJ2-7; D not certain. Trimming left V 5 bases short and J 0 bases short, with 14 bases between. Germline CDR1 reads SGHTA; CDR2 reads FQGNSA. The CDR3 runs to 15 residues. The CDR3 DNA follows: TGTGCCAGCAGCCTTCGGGCGGAGTTCTCCTACGAGCAGTACTTC. It specifies CASSLRAEFSYEQYF.

The chain carries TRBV6-5 and TRBJ1-1; 9 bases agree with TRBD1. Germline values: CDR1 MNHEY, CDR2 SVGAGI. CDR3 size: 13 residues. V trimming: 2 bases; J trimming: 10 bases; junction bases outside the gene matches: 5. CDR3 sequence reads: CASSYDRGSGAFF. The CDR3 nucleotides are TGTGCCAGCAGTTACGACAGGGGGTCCGGAGCTTTCTTT.

The chain is built from TRBV3-1 (or the pseudogene TRBV3-2) and TRBJ2-2; TRBD2 might be the D (5 bases). This CDR3 spans 14 amino acids. CDR1 and CDR2 from the germline V gene are LGHDT and YNNKEL (reference sequence). V lost 3 bases to trimming and J lost 4 bases, with 9 bases between them. Here the CDR3 DNA reads TGTGCCAGCAGCCATGTAGCGAGCACCGGGGAGCTGTTTTTT. Encoded protein: CASSHVASTGELFF.

The V call is TRBV28, the J call TRBJ2-7; 12 bases match TRBD2. Germline V lookup: CDR1 MDHEN, CDR2 SYDVKM. The junction had 5 bases not matched to a gene; V was cut back by 4 bases and J by 1 base. The CDR3 spans 16 residues. The DNA for the CDR3 is TGTGCCAGCAGTTCCCCTAGCGGGGGGGCTTCCTACGAGCAGTACTTC. Protein sequence: CASSSPSGGASYEQYF. Supplemented by reference TRBV28 and TRBJ2-7, the full variable domain reads DVKVTQSSRYLVKRTGEKVFLECVQDMDHENMFWYRQDPGLGLRLIYFSYDVKMKEKGDIPEGYSVSREKKERFSLILESASTNQTSMYLCASSSPSGGASYEQYFGPGTRLTVT.

J is TRBJ2-1 and V is TRBV6-5, with 10 bases fitting TRBD2. V gave up 1 base and J gave up 6 bases; unmatched junction bases: 3. The CDR3 runs 15 residues. Looked up from germline, CDR1 is MNHEY and CDR2 is SVGAGI. The CDR3, as DNA: TGTGCCAGCAGTTACTATAGCGGGGGGCCCAATGAGCAGTTCTTC. Amino acid sequence: CASSYYSGGPNEQFF.

The chain has TRBV5-1 and TRBJ2-7; 8 bases agree with TRBD2. Germline V gives CDR1 SGHRS, CDR2 YFSETQ. Unmatched junction bases numbered 11, after V lost 4 bases and J lost 2 bases. The CDR3 sequence is 16 residues long. The CDR3 DNA reads TGCGCCAGCAGCCCGGGGGGGGTAGCGGGAACCTACGAGCAGTACTTC. Its protein is CASSPGGVAGTYEQYF. The full variable domain, rest sourced from reference TRBV5-1 and TRBJ2-7, is KAGVTQTPRYLIKTRGQQVTLSCSPISGHRSVSWYQQTPGQGLQFLFEYFSETQRNKGNFPGRFSGRQFSNSRSEMNVSTLELGDSALYLCASSPGGVAGTYEQYFGPGTRLTVT.